This TCR beta chain emerged from a study of cytomegalovirus exposure and HLA in healthy donors. The overall study: Clustering assigned about four fifths of the approximately 390 genotyped donors to the Caucasian-associated ancestry cluster. Study-level results: Confirmation was obtained in vitro that a few CMV-associated chains are specific for CMV antigens. Among immune exposure information, only CMV serostatus was available. The majority of TCR sequences were rare, yet some public TCRs appeared in many donors.

The CDR3 contains 16 residues. Germline CDR1 is ENHRY and CDR2 is SYGVKD. Trimming pared 6 bases from V and 0 bases from J, leaving 16 bases between. As for this clone: Its antigen remains unknown.

13 Jbeta primers and 60 Vbeta primers were used for the PCR. TCRdb's table, derived via immunoSEQ multiplex PCR, lists solely in-frame clones and lacks some. The sample records 100,000 to 150,000 clones, 83% being singletons. The sequencing sample was made of PBMCs. This clonotype was sampled from a woman between 40 and 50 years old in good health and CMV-seropositive. This chain uses TRBV10-3 with TRBJ2-3; TRBD2 is a possible D gene (6 bases). CDR3: CAISRDSFSSTDTQYF. CDR3 in DNA: TGTGCCATCAGCCGGGACTCCTTCTCTAGCACAGATACGCAGTATTTT.